This TCR beta chain was profiled in a study of molecular identifiers for immune sequencing clone quantification. This clonotype has only a few counts. Investigators produced naive CD8 libraries from about 21,000 to 970,000 sorted cells, drawing on 10%, 30% or 50% RNA. Germline-derived CDR1 and CDR2 are MNHEY and SVGAGI. V shed 6 bases, J shed 3 bases, and the junction held 13 bases outside the gene matches. The CDR3 contains 17 residues. TCRdb re-called the PCR reads through MiXCR, storing one row per CDR3 protein. The data hold hundreds of thousands of distinct CDR3 sequences, with roughly a quarter observed a single time.

Sequencing input: naive CD8+ T cells from blood, with Jurkat cell RNA spiked in. Subset indicated: FACS-sorted CD8+CD4-CCR7+CD45RA+ naive T cells. The chain employs TRBV6-5 and TRBJ1-1; 10 positions match TRBD1. This sequence was found in a human donor in good health. Some libraries in this study had Jurkat cell RNA spiked in. The chain's CDR3 is CASREIGTGAYYTEAFF. For the CDR3, the DNA is TGTGCCAGCAGAGAGATTGGGACAGGGGCTTATTACACTGAAGCTTTCTTT.